The entry below gives a single TCR beta chain sequence along with its context. Its target is unknown. PCR involved 60 Vbeta and 13 Jbeta primers. Method: immunoSEQ multiplex PCR; TCRdb's copy keeps in-frame clones and lacks some. The sample lists approximately 150,000 clones; approximately 80% were seen once. These data belong to a study of cytomegalovirus exposure and HLA in healthy donors. Study-level findings and limits: Indistinguishability led to the exclusion of some V segments, TRBV6-2 and TRBV6-3 included. TCR sequences were mostly rare, though some public TCRs occurred in many donors.

V lost 5 bases, J lost 2 bases, and 7 bases stayed unmatched. CDR1 and CDR2 from the germline V gene are SGHDT and YYEEEE. The CDR3 contains 15 residues. The sample was PBMCs. The chain joins TRBV5-6 to TRBJ1-5, with 7 bases matching TRBD1. The sequence came from a woman aged 40-49 years in good health and CMV-seropositive. For the CDR3, the DNA is TGTGCCAGCAGTTCCACAGGGGCAGGCAATCAGCCCCAGCATTTT. This gives the protein CASSSTGAGNQPQHF.